This T cell receptor beta chain appears in the sequencing data of a study of cytomegalovirus exposure and HLA in healthy donors. Regarding the study as a whole: Later analysis identified about 17,000 TCR beta sequences associated with HLA alleles, using a false discovery rate threshold of 0.05. Reported performance of the classifier showed diagnosis of cytomegalovirus status with high specificity and sensitivity.

This PCR relied on a set of 60 Vbeta primers and 13 Jbeta primers. Here immunoSEQ multiplex PCR was the method, and the copy in TCRdb shows in-frame clones only, minus some. The data contain about 160,000 clones, approximately 70% of them singletons. Deletions cut 7 bases from V and 5 bases from J, with 18 bases between. This CDR3 spans 14 amino acids. The germline V gene encodes CDR1 MNHNY and CDR2 SVGAGI (reference sequence). There are a few counts of this clone. Its antigen is unidentified. This clonotype was obtained from a man aged 40-50 years in good health and CMV-seropositive. Material for sequencing was PBMCs. This chain connects TRBV6-6 to TRBJ2-7; TRBD2 is a possible D gene (6 bases). CDR3 loop: CASIASGGRNEQYF. The CDR3 nucleotides are TGTGCCAGCATCGCATCGGGTGGGAGGAACGAGCAGTACTTC.